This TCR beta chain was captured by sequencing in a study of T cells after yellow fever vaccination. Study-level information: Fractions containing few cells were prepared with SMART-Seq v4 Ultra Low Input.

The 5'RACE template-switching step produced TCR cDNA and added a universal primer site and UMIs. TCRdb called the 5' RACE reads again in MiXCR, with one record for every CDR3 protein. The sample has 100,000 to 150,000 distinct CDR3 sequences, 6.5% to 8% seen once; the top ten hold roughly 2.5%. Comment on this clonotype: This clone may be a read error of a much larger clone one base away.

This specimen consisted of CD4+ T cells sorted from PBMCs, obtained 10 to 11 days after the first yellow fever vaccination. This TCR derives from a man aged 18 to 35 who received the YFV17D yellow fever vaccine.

The CDR3 region has the DNA TGTGCCAGCCGTTCCGGGACAGTTGTTGACACCATATATTTT. Translation gives CASRSGTVVDTIYF. J is TRBJ1-3 and V is TRBV12-3 or TRBV12-4, with 7 bases aligning to TRBD1. V trimming: 8 bases; J trimming: 8 bases; junction bases outside the gene matches: 12. This CDR3 region has 14 residues.